The clone carrying this T cell receptor beta chain has just a few counts. The data derive from a study of cytomegalovirus exposure and HLA in healthy donors. In the study overall: In terms of ancestry, the Caucasian-associated cluster contained roughly 81% of the 300 to 400 genotyped donors.

In the PCR, 60 Vbeta and 13 Jbeta primers were used. TCRdb's copy holds only in-frame clones and misses some; the assay was immunoSEQ multiplex PCR. The table records about 160,000 clones, almost 80% of them present only once. The germline CDR1 and CDR2 sequences are LNHDA and SQIVND (reference sequence). The CDR3 runs to 15 residues. V trimming: 4 bases; J trimming: 3 bases; junction bases outside the gene matches: 5. Material: PBMCs. The chain is built from TRBV19 and TRBJ2-7; TRBD2 matches at 11 bases. This TCR was sampled from a man between 25 and 39 years old in good health and CMV-seronegative. CDR3 nucleotides: TGTGCCAGTAGTAATAGCGGGAGGGGGTACTACGAGCAGTACTTC. As protein: CASSNSGRGYYEQYF.